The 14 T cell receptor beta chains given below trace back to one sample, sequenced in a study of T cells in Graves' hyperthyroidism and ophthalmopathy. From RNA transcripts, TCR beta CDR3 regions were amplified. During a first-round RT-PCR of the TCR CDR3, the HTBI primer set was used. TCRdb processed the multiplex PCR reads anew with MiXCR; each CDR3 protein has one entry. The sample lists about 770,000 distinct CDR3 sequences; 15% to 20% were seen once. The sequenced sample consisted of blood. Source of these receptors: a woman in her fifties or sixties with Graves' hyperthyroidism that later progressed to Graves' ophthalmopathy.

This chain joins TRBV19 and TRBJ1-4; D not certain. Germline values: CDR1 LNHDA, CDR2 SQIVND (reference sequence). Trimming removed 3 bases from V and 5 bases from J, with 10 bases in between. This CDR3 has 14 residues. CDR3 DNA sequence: TGTGCCAGTAGTATGTCGGGATTGAATGAAAAACTGTTTTTT. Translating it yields CASSMSGLNEKLFF.

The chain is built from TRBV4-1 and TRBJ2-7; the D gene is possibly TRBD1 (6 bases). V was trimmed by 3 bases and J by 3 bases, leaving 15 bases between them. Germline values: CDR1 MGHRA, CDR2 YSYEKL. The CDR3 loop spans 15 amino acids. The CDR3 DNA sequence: TGCGCCAGCAGCCAGGAACAGGGTAGCAGCTACGAGCAGTACTTC. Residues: CASSQEQGSSYEQYF.

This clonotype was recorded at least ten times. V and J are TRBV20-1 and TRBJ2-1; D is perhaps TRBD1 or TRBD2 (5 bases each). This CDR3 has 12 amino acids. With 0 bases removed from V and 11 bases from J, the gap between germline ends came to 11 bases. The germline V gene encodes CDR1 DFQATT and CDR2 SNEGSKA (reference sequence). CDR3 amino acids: CSARDPRGKQFF. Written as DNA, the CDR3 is TGCAGTGCTAGAGATCCTCGGGGCAAGCAGTTCTTC.

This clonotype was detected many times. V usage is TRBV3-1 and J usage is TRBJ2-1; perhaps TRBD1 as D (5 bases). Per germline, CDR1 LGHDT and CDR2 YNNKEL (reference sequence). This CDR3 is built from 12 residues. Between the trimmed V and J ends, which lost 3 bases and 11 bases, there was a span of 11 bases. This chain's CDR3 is CASSQGTDKQFF. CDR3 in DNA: TGTGCCAGCAGCCAGGGTACGGACAAGCAGTTCTTC.

The CDR3 nucleotides read TGTGCCAGCAGTTCGAGACTAGTAGACGCGAACACCGGGGAGCTGTTTTTT. Its protein is CASSSRLVDANTGELFF. This rearrangement joins TRBV27 to TRBJ2-2; TRBD2 is a possible D gene (6 bases). Germline V lookup: CDR1 MNHEY, CDR2 SMNVEV (reference sequence). The CDR3 consists of 17 residues. The ends were cut back, 4 bases at V and 0 bases at J, with 15 bases in the middle.

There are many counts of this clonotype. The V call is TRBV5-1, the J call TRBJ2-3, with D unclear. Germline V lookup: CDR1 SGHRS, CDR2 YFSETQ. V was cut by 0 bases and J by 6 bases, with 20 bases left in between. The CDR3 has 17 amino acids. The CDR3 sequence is CASSLGKGGVSGDTQYF. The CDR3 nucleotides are TGCGCCAGCAGCTTGGGCAAGGGTGGGGTATCAGGTGATACGCAGTATTTT.

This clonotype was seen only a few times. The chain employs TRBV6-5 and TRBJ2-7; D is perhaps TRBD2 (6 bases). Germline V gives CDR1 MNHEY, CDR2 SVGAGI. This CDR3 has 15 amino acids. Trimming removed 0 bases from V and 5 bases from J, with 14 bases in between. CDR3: CASSYSAGRWDEQYF. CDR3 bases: TGTGCCAGCAGTTACTCCGCCGGGAGATGGGACGAGCAGTACTTC.

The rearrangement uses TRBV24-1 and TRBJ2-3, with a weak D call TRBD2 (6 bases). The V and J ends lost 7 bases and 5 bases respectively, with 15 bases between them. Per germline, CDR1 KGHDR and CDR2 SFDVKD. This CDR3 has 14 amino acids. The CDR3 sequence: CATSNGGSKDTQYF. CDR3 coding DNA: TGTGCCACCAGCAATGGGGGGTCGAAAGATACGCAGTATTTT.

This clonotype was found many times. The CDR3 is CASSFTSEGATEAFF. CDR3 bases: TGTGCCAGCAGTTTCACGTCGGAGGGGGCGACTGAAGCTTTCTTT. This chain joins TRBV12-3 or TRBV12-4 and TRBJ1-1; 7 bases line up with TRBD1. Losses at the gene ends were 3 bases for V and 5 bases for J; bases not matched to a gene: 9. CDR3 size: 15 residues.

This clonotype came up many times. The CDR3 spells CASSFGQSYNEQFF. The CDR3 bases are TGTGCCAGCAGTTTTGGGCAGTCCTACAATGAGCAGTTCTTC. The V and J genes are TRBV27 and TRBJ2-1; D gene unclear. The V end was cut by 3 bases, the J end by 1 base, with 7 bases between. The germline V gene has CDR1 MNHEY and CDR2 SMNVEV (reference sequence). CDR3 size: 14 residues.

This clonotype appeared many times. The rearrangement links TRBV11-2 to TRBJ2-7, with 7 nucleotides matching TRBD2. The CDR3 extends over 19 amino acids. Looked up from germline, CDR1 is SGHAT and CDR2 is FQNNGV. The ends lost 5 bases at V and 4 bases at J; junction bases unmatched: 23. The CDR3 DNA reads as TGTGCCAGCAGCGGCCTCGTGGGTAATAGCGGGCGACAAACGTACGAGCAGTACTTC. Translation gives CASSGLVGNSGRQTYEQYF.

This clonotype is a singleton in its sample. CDR3 in amino acids: CASSVAGGPVETQYF. CDR3 in DNA: TGTGCCAGCAGTGTAGCAGGGGGTCCGGTGGAGACCCAGTACTTC. The chain links TRBV6-1 to TRBJ2-5; 7 bases align to TRBD1. The V segment lost 4 bases and the J segment 5 bases; nucleotides outside the gene matches: 10. This CDR3 comprises 15 residues. Germline-derived CDR1 and CDR2 are MNHNS and SASEGT.

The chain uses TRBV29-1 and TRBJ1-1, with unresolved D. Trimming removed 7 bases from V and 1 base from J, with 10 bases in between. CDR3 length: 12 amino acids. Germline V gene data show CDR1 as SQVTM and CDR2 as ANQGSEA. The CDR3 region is CSARVPNTEAFF. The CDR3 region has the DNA TGCAGCGCCCGAGTGCCGAACACTGAAGCTTTCTTT.

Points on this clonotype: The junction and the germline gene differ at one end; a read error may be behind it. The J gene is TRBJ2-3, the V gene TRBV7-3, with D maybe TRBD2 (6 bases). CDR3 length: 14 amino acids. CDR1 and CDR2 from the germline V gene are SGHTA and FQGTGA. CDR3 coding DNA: TGCGCCAGCAGCTTGGAGGGCCGCACAGATATGCAGTATTTT. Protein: CASSLEGRTDMQYF.